The 13 T cell receptor beta chains listed next were all sequenced from one sample in a study of Ad26.COV2.S vaccination and SARS-CoV-2 variants. Treatment of the sample: roughly 20 received Ad26.COV2.S at low or high dose, single or two shots; about five received placebo; per-sample allocation not given. Samples came from day 63 after the first vaccine or placebo injection. The table came from immunoSEQ multiplex PCR; TCRdb's copy has only in-frame clones and leaves some out. The sample holds roughly 460,000 clones, roughly 87% seen once. Sequenced material: peripheral blood, taken in a trial of Ad26.COV2.S vaccine versus placebo. Every receptor here comes from a person aged 18-65 years who received the Ad26.COV2.S COVID-19 vaccine or a placebo.

The chain joins TRBV7-9 to TRBJ1-2; D is unclear. Germline assignment: CDR1 SEHNR and CDR2 FQNEAQ (reference sequence). The CDR3 loop spans 13 amino acids. With 3 bases removed from V and 5 bases from J, the gap between germline ends came to 10 bases. CDR3 region: CASSFDRLYGYTF. The CDR3 bases are TGTGCCAGCAGCTTTGATCGATTATATGGCTACACCTTC.

The chain recombines TRBV11-3 with TRBJ2-1; 10 positions agree with TRBD2. Trimming removed 5 bases from V and 3 bases from J; junction bases left unmatched: 4. Germline values: CDR1 SGHNT, CDR2 YENEEA. CDR3 size: 15 residues. The CDR3 spells CASSRTSGVYNEQFF. Here the CDR3 DNA reads TGTGCCAGCAGCCGGACTAGCGGCGTCTACAATGAGCAGTTCTTC.

This chain connects TRBV19 to TRBJ1-1; tentative D call: TRBD1 (6 bases). This CDR3 has 12 residues. V lost 9 bases to trimming and J lost 1 base, with 9 bases between them. Germline CDR1 LNHDA, CDR2 SQIVND (reference sequence). The CDR3 spells CASRDTNTEAFF. The CDR3 region has the DNA TGTGCCAGCAGGGACACGAACACTGAAGCTTTCTTT.

This chain connects TRBV10-1 to TRBJ1-1; perhaps TRBD1 as D (6 bases). The CDR3 has 14 residues. Trimming left V 2 bases short and J 6 bases short, with 13 bases between. Germline-derived CDR1 and CDR2 are WNHNN and SYGVQD (reference sequence). In nucleotides, the CDR3 is TGCGCCAGCAGTGAGGGCAGGGGACAATCTGAAGCTTTCTTT. Translation gives CASSEGRGQSEAFF.

The rearrangement links TRBV25-1 to TRBJ2-3; the match to TRBD2 covers 7 bases. The V and J ends lost 6 bases and 1 base, in that order; junction bases with no gene match: 10. CDR1 and CDR2 from the germline V gene are MGHDK and SYGVNS. The CDR3 extends over 16 amino acids. In DNA form, the CDR3 reads TGTGCCAGCAGGGCTACTAGCGCGGGAGGCACAGATACGCAGTATTTT. Translating gives CASRATSAGGTDTQYF.

The chain couples TRBV27 to TRBJ1-4; D call uncertain. Trimming took 6 bases from V and 4 from J, leaving 15 bases between them. CDR1 and CDR2 from the germline V gene are MNHEY and SMNVEV (reference sequence). There are 15 residues in the CDR3. The DNA of the CDR3 is TGTGCCAGCAGGAAACACGCCGGGAATAATGAAAAACTGTTTTTT. This sequence encodes CASRKHAGNNEKLFF.

This chain joins TRBV6-5 and TRBJ2-3; D remains ambiguous. The germline V gene has CDR1 MNHEY and CDR2 SVGAGI. Deletions cut 7 bases from V and 0 bases from J, with 11 bases between. The CDR3 length is 14 residues. CDR3 protein: CASKGGASTDTQYF. The CDR3 DNA is TGTGCCAGCAAAGGCGGAGCTAGCACAGATACGCAGTATTTT.

The CDR3 region is CASSFFGGGNTIYF. For the CDR3, the DNA is TGTGCCAGCAGCTTTTTCGGGGGTGGAAACACCATATATTTT. The chain links TRBV13 to TRBJ1-3; possibly TRBD1 for D (5 bases). The germline gives CDR1 PRHDT, CDR2 FYEKMQ (reference sequence). CDR3 size: 14 residues. V was trimmed by 3 bases and J by 3 bases, leaving 9 bases between them.

V is TRBV7-9 and J is TRBJ1-2; 8 nucleotides agree with TRBD1. This CDR3 is 15 amino acids long. CDR1 SEHNR and CDR2 FQNEAQ come from the germline V gene (reference sequence). J lost 8 bases, V lost 2 bases, and 10 bases had no gene match. The CDR3 is CASSLYGQGGGGYTF. Written as DNA, the CDR3 is TGTGCCAGCAGCTTATACGGACAGGGAGGCGGAGGCTACACCTTC.

This sequence joins TRBV9 and TRBJ2-7, with D perhaps TRBD2 (6 bases). The germline CDR1 and CDR2 sequences are SGDLS and YYNGEE. Trimming pared 5 bases from V and 0 bases from J, leaving 18 bases between. The CDR3 is made up of 16 amino acids. The CDR3 spells CASSELTGTPSYEQYF. In nucleotides, the CDR3 is TGTGCCAGCAGTGAACTGACCGGGACTCCCTCCTACGAGCAGTACTTC.

V is TRBV25-1 and J is TRBJ2-7, with D possibly matching TRBD2 (6 bases). The CDR3 covers 15 residues. V was trimmed by 1 base and J by 3 bases, leaving 13 bases between them. The germline gives CDR1 MGHDK, CDR2 SYGVNS. The CDR3 protein is CASSEFGTPVYEQYF. Here the CDR3 DNA reads TGTGCCAGCAGTGAATTTGGGACTCCAGTCTACGAGCAGTACTTC.

This clone was seen only a few times. This chain links TRBV7-9 with TRBJ1-3; TRBD1 matches 7 bases. J gave up 5 bases and V 5 bases, and 6 bases lay outside the gene matches. Germline lookup yields CDR1 SEHNR and CDR2 FQNEAQ (reference sequence). CDR3 length: 14 amino acids. CDR3 DNA sequence: TGTGCCAGCAGCATCGGACAGGCGAGAAACACCATATATTTT. It is translated as CASSIGQARNTIYF.

This rearrangement joins TRBV28 to TRBJ1-2; tentative D call: TRBD1 (5 bases). Germline CDR1 is MDHEN and CDR2 is SYDVKM. The CDR3 extends over 10 amino acids. For the CDR3, the DNA is TGTGGCGCAGGGTCTGGTGGCTACACCTTC. Amino acid sequence: CGAGSGGYTF.